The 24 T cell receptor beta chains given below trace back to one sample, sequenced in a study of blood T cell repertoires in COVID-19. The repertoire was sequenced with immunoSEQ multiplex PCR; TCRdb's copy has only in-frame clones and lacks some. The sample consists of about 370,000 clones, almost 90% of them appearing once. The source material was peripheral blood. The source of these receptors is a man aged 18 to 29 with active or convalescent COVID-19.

The CDR3 protein is CASYERAAFTGELFF. The CDR3 DNA is TGTGCCAGCTACGAGAGAGCGGCTTTCACCGGGGAGCTGTTTTTT. The chain combines TRBV7-2 with TRBJ2-2; perhaps TRBD2 as D (5 bases). Germline assignment: CDR1 SGHTA and CDR2 FQGNSA. The ends were cut back, 8 bases at V and 4 bases at J, with 17 bases in the middle. This CDR3 region has 15 residues.

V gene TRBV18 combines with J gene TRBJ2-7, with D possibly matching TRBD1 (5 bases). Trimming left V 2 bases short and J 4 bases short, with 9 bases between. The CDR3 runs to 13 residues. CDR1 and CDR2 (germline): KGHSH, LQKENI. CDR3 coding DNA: TGTGCCAGCTCACCAGCCCAGGGTTACGAGCAGTACTTC. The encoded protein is CASSPAQGYEQYF.

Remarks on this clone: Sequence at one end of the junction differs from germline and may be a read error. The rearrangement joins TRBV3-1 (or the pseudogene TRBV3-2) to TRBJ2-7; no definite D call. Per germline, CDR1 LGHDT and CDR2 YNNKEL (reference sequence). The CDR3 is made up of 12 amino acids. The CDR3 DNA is TGTGCCAGCAGCCTCCTCTCCTCCGAGCAGTACTTC. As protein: CASSLLSSEQYF.

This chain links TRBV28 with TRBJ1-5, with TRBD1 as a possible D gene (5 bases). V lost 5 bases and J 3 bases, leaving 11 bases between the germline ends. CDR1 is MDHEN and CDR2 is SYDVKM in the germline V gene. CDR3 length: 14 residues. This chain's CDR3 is CASSITGYNQPQHF. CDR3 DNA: TGTGCCAGCAGTATTACAGGCTACAATCAGCCCCAGCATTTT.

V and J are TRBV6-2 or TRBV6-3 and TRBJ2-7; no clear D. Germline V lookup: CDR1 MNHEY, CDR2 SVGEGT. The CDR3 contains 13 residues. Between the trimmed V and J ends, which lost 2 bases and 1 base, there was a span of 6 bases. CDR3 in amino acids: CASSYHASYEQYF. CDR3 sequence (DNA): TGTGCCAGCAGTTACCACGCGTCCTACGAGCAGTACTTC.

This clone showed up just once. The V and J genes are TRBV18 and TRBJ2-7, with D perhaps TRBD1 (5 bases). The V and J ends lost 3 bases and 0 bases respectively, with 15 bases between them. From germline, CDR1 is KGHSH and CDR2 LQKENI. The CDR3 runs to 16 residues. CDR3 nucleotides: TGTGCCAGCTCACCCGAGTGGAGCAGGGACTCCTACGAGCAGTACTTC. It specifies CASSPEWSRDSYEQYF.

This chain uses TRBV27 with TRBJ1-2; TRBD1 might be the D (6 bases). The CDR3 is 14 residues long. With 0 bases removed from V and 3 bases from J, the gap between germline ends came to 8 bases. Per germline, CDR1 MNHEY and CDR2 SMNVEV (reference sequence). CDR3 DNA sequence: TGTGCCAGCAGTTTATCGACAGGCCACTATGGCTACACCTTC. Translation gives CASSLSTGHYGYTF.

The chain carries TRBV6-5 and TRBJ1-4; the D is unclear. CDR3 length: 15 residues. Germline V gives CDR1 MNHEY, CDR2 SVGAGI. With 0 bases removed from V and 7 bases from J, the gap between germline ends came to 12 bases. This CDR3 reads CASSYSMTAGEKLFF. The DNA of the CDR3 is TGTGCCAGCAGTTACTCGATGACGGCGGGTGAAAAACTGTTTTTT.

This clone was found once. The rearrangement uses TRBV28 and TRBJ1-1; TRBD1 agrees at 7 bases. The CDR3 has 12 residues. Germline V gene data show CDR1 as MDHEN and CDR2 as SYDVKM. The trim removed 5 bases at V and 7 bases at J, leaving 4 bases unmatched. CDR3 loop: CASSPRTGEAFF. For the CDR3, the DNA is TGTGCCAGCAGTCCTCGGACAGGTGAAGCTTTCTTT.

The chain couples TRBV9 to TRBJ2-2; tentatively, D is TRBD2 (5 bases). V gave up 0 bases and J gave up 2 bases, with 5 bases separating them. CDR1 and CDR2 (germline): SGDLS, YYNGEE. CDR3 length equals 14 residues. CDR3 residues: CASSVGLNTGELFF. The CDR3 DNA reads TGTGCCAGCAGCGTAGGACTAAACACCGGGGAGCTGTTTTTT.

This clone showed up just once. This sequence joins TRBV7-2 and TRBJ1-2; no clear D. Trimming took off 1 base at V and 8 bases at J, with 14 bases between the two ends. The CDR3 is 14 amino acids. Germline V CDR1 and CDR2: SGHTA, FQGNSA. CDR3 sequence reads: CASSLDGKAGGYTF. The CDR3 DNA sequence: TGTGCCAGCAGCTTAGATGGCAAGGCGGGGGGCTACACCTTC.

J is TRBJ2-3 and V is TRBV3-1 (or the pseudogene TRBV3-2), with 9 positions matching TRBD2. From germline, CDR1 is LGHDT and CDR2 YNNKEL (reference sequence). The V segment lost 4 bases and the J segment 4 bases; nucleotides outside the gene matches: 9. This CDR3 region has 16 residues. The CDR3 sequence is CASSPLGIAGADTQYF. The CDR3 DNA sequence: TGTGCCAGCAGCCCCCTTGGGATAGCGGGAGCAGATACGCAGTATTTT.

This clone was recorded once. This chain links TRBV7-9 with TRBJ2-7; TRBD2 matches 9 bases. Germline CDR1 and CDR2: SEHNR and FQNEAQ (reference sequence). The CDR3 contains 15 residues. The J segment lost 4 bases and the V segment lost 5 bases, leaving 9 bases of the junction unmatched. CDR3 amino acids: CASSKGAGGEYEQYF. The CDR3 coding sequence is TGTGCCAGCAGCAAGGGAGCGGGAGGAGAGTACGAGCAGTACTTC.

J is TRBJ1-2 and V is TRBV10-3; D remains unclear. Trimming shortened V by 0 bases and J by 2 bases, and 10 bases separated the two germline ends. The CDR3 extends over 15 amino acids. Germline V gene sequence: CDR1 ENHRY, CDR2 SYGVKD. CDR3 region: CAISESGRPNYGYTF. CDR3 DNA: TGTGCCATCAGTGAGTCAGGCAGGCCCAACTATGGCTACACCTTC.

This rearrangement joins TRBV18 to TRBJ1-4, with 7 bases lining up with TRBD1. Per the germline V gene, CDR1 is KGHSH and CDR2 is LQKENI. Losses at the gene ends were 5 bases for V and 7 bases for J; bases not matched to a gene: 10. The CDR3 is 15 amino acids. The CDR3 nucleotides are TGTGCCAGCTCATCCTCGCAGGGGGTTGCTGAAAAACTGTTTTTT. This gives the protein CASSSSQGVAEKLFF.

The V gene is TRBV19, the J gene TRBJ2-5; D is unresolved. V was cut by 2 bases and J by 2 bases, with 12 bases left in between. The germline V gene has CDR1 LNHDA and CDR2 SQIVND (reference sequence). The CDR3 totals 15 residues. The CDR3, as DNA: TGTGCCAGTAGTATACGGATAAGCGAGCAAGAGACCCAGTACTTC. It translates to CASSIRISEQETQYF.

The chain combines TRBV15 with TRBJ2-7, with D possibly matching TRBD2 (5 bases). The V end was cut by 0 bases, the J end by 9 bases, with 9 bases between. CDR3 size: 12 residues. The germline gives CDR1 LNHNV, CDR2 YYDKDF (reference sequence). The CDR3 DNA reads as TGTGCCACCAGCAGAGACCGGGAAGGGCAGTACTTC. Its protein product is CATSRDREGQYF.

The CDR3 sequence is CASSYREMNTEAFF. CDR3 sequence (DNA): TGTGCCAGCAGTTACCGGGAGATGAACACTGAAGCTTTCTTT. The rearrangement uses TRBV6-5 and TRBJ1-1; D is ambiguous. This CDR3 has 14 residues. The V and J ends lost 2 bases and 0 bases respectively, with 7 bases between them. The germline V gene has CDR1 MNHEY and CDR2 SVGAGI.

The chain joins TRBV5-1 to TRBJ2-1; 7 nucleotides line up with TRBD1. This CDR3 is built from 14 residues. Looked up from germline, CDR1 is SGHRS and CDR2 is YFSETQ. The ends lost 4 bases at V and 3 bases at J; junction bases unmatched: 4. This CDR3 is CASSQRQGYNEQFF. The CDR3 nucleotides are TGCGCCAGCAGCCAGAGACAGGGCTACAATGAGCAGTTCTTC.

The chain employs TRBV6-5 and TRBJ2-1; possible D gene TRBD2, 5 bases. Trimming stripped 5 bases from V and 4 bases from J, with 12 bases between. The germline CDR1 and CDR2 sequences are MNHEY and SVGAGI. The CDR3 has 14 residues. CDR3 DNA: TGTGCCAGCAGTCGGGGAATGGGGTACAATGAGCAGTTCTTC. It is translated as CASSRGMGYNEQFF.

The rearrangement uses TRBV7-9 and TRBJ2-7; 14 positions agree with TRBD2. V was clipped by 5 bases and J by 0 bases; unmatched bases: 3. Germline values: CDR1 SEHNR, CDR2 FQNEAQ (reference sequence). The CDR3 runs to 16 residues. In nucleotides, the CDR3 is TGTGCCAGCAGCCAGGGACTAGCGGGGGACTCCTACGAGCAGTACTTC. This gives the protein CASSQGLAGDSYEQYF.

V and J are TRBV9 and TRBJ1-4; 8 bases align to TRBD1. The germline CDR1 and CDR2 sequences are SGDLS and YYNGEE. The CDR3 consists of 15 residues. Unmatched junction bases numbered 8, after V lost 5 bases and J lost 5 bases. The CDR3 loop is CASSGRDRGNEKLFF. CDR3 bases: TGTGCCAGCAGTGGTAGAGACAGGGGAAATGAAAAACTGTTTTTT.

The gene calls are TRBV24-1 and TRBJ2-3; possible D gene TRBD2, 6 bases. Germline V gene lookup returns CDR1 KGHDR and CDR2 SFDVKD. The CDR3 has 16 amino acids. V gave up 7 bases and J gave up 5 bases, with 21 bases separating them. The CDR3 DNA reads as TGTGCCACCAGACCCGGGGAGGCAGCGTCCGGAGATACGCAGTATTTT. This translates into CATRPGEAASGDTQYF.

CDR3 loop: CASSSDRVRYTF. The CDR3 nucleotides read TGTGCCAGTAGTTCAGACAGGGTGCGCTACACCTTC. This rearrangement joins TRBV19 to TRBJ1-2, with TRBD1 identical over 7 bases. Unmatched junction bases numbered 6, after V lost 5 bases and J lost 9 bases. This CDR3 region has 12 residues. Germline V lookup: CDR1 LNHDA, CDR2 SQIVND (reference sequence). The full variable domain, rest sourced from reference TRBV19 and TRBJ1-2, is DGGITQSPKYLFRKEGQNVTLSCEQNLNHDAMYWYRQDPGQGLRLIYYSQIVNDFQKGDIAEGYSVSREKKESFPLTVTSAQKNPTAFYLCASSSDRVRYTFGSGTRLTVV.